This passage covers 19 T cell receptor beta chains from one sample sequenced in a study of blood T cell repertoires in COVID-19. Profiled with immunoSEQ multiplex PCR; TCRdb holds only in-frame clones, not every one. This table holds 200,000 or so clones, approximately 90% found once. Sequencing input: peripheral blood. The receptors shown here come from a man younger than 45 with COVID-19, enrolled during active disease.

The chain employs TRBV11-2 and TRBJ2-7, with 9 bases that match TRBD1. Germline loops: CDR1 SGHAT, CDR2 FQNNGV. The CDR3 sequence is 13 residues long. V was clipped by 9 bases and J by 4 bases; unmatched bases: 7. The CDR3 protein is CASKQGAGYEQYF. The DNA for the CDR3 is TGTGCCAGTAAACAGGGGGCTGGTTACGAGCAGTACTTC.

The chain carries TRBV5-4 and TRBJ1-1; D gene unclear. Trimming took 2 bases from V and 1 from J, leaving 6 bases between them. The CDR3 runs 13 residues. Germline V CDR1 and CDR2: SGHNT, YYREEE (reference sequence). CDR3 bases: TGTGCCAGCAGCTTTATAGAGAACACTGAAGCTTTCTTT. Its protein product is CASSFIENTEAFF.

The rearrangement uses TRBV5-1 and TRBJ2-1; D is perhaps TRBD2 (6 bases). Trimming removed 6 bases at V and 0 bases at J, with 13 bases between. Germline V lookup: CDR1 SGHRS, CDR2 YFSETQ. The CDR3 totals 15 residues. The CDR3 sequence: CASNRGGSSYNEQFF. The CDR3 DNA follows: TGCGCCAGCAACCGGGGAGGCAGCTCCTACAATGAGCAGTTCTTC.

The chain uses TRBV20-1 and TRBJ1-3; the D is unclear. The CDR3 extends over 16 amino acids. V lost 3 bases and J lost 0, with 15 bases in between. The V gene's germline CDR1 is DFQATT and CDR2 SNEGSKA (reference sequence). The CDR3 DNA sequence: TGCAGTGCTAGTCGCACCGTGACAAACTCTGGAAACACCATATATTTT. It translates to CSASRTVTNSGNTIYF.

This chain joins TRBV19 and TRBJ2-1; 13 bases line up with TRBD2. The CDR3 is 17 residues long. Germline V gene sequence: CDR1 LNHDA, CDR2 SQIVND (reference sequence). Trimming cost V 6 bases and J 4 bases; bases outside gene matches: 9. CDR3 amino acids: CASSSSQGLAGYNEQFF. The CDR3 DNA sequence: TGTGCCAGTAGCAGTTCCCAGGGACTAGCGGGGTACAATGAGCAGTTCTTC.

The chain couples TRBV10-2 to TRBJ1-5; TRBD1 aligns across 8 bases. Germline CDR1 and CDR2: WSHSY and SAAADI. V trimming: 4 bases; J trimming: 2 bases; junction bases outside the gene matches: 28. There are 23 residues in the CDR3. This CDR3 is CASSGPGSQPGQVGIWGNQPQHF. CDR3 DNA: TGCGCCAGCAGTGGGCCGGGGAGTCAGCCGGGACAGGTTGGCATTTGGGGCAATCAGCCCCAGCATTTT.

The rearrangement uses TRBV12-1 and TRBJ2-7; the table's D call, TRBD1, has no DNA check behind it. TRBV12-1 counts as a pseudogene. The CDR3 totals 15 residues. The CDR3 here is CASSTRGRGIYEQYF. The DNA of the CDR3 is TGTGCCAGCAGCACGAGGGGGAGAGGAATCTACGAGCAGTACTTC.

CDR3 coding DNA: TGTGCCAGCAACCAGGGGGACACCGGGGAGCTGTTTTTT. It encodes CASNQGDTGELFF. The chain employs TRBV2 and TRBJ2-2; 7 bases agree with TRBD1. The germline V gene has CDR1 SNHLY and CDR2 FYNNEI. The CDR3 totals 13 residues. Germline trimming cut 7 bases from V and 3 bases from J; bases unmatched to any gene: 2.

In its sample, this clone was seen once. J is TRBJ2-7 and V is TRBV10-3; possibly TRBD2 for D (6 bases). Germline V gives CDR1 ENHRY, CDR2 SYGVKD. The germline V and J ends were trimmed by 6 bases and 3 bases, with 15 bases remaining between them. This CDR3 region has 14 residues. The CDR3 loop is CAISGYSGIYEQYF. As DNA, the CDR3 is TGTGCCATCAGCGGATATAGCGGAATCTACGAGCAGTACTTC.

The chain couples TRBV28 to TRBJ1-3, with 7 bases that match TRBD1. The germline V gene encodes CDR1 MDHEN and CDR2 SYDVKM. Unmatched junction bases numbered 10, after V lost 5 bases and J lost 3 bases. The CDR3 extends over 16 amino acids. The CDR3 DNA sequence: TGTGCCAGCAGTCTGACAGGGTTATCTTTTGGAAACACCATATATTTT. It specifies CASSLTGLSFGNTIYF. Supplemented by reference TRBV28 and TRBJ1-3, the full variable domain reads DVKVTQSSRYLVKRTGEKVFLECVQDMDHENMFWYRQDPGLGLRLIYFSYDVKMKEKGDIPEGYSVSREKKERFSLILESASTNQTSMYLCASSLTGLSFGNTIYFGEGSWLTVV.

CDR3 DNA sequence: TGTGCCAGCAGCCAAGATGGAGTTGCCTGGTTCGGAAACACCATATATTTT. This encodes CASSQDGVAWFGNTIYF. The chain couples TRBV14 to TRBJ1-3; D not certain. V shed 0 bases and J shed 4 bases, with 16 bases lying between them. From germline, CDR1 is SGHDN and CDR2 FVKESK. The CDR3 length is 17 residues.

The V call is TRBV6-2 or TRBV6-3, the J call TRBJ1-2; 7 bases are a match to TRBD1. V dropped 4 bases and J dropped 4; count of bases not matched to a gene: 3. The CDR3 runs to 13 residues. Per germline, CDR1 MNHEY and CDR2 SVGEGT. This chain's CDR3 is CASSSTGIYGYTF. CDR3 DNA sequence: TGTGCCAGCAGTTCGACAGGGATCTATGGCTACACCTTC.

For the CDR3, the DNA is TGTGCCAGCAGCTTAGGGAAGATGCGGGGAAACACCATATATTTT. Translation: CASSLGKMRGNTIYF. This chain joins TRBV7-2 and TRBJ1-3; D is ambiguous. Deletions cut 1 base from V and 4 bases from J, with 11 bases between. This CDR3 is 15 amino acids long. Germline V gives CDR1 SGHTA, CDR2 FQGNSA.

This chain connects TRBV19 to TRBJ1-2; TRBD1 agrees at 8 bases. The CDR3 runs to 15 residues. The germline CDR1 and CDR2 sequences are LNHDA and SQIVND (reference sequence). J lost 2 bases, V lost 5 bases, and 7 bases had no gene match. This chain's CDR3 is CASSGWQGANYGYTF. In nucleotides, the CDR3 is TGTGCCAGTAGTGGTTGGCAGGGGGCGAACTATGGCTACACCTTC.

This clone was detected ten times or more. This chain links TRBV15 with TRBJ1-4; D remains unclear. The CDR3 spans 17 residues. V gave up 0 bases and J gave up 0 bases, with 11 bases separating them. CDR1 and CDR2 (germline): LNHNV, YYDKDF (reference sequence). The CDR3 bases are TGTGCCACCAGCAGAGATTGGACGGGGACAACTAATGAAAAACTGTTTTTT. Its translation is CATSRDWTGTTNEKLFF.

The CDR3 region has the DNA TGTGCCAGCAGCCCGGGACAGGGGAACACTGAAGCTTTCTTT. Residues: CASSPGQGNTEAFF. This chain uses TRBV2 with TRBJ1-1; 9 nucleotides agree with TRBD1. The CDR3 runs 14 residues. The V gene end was trimmed by 6 bases and the J gene end by 1 base; junction bases not matched to a gene: 3. The germline V gene encodes CDR1 SNHLY and CDR2 FYNNEI.

The V and J genes are TRBV7-9 and TRBJ1-5; D not certain. The CDR3 has 12 amino acids. CDR1 SEHNR and CDR2 FQNEAQ come from the germline V gene (reference sequence). Trimming shortened V by 3 bases and J by 5 bases, and 5 bases separated the two germline ends. DNA of the CDR3: TGTGCCAGCAGCTTGAGGTATCAGCCCCAGCATTTT. Translated, it gives CASSLRYQPQHF.

In nucleotides, the CDR3 is TGTGCCAGCGGCGGGGGCAATGAGCAGTTCTTC. Protein: CASGGGNEQFF. The J gene is TRBJ2-1, the V gene TRBV27, with 7 bases matching TRBD2. Germline V gene data show CDR1 as MNHEY and CDR2 as SMNVEV (reference sequence). J gave up 6 bases and V 8 bases, and 1 base lay outside the gene matches. The CDR3 is made up of 11 amino acids.

V is TRBV27 and J is TRBJ2-2, with D hard to call. V was shortened by 4 bases and J by 0 bases, with 3 bases between the two germline ends. CDR3 length: 13 residues. Germline V CDR1 and CDR2: MNHEY, SMNVEV (reference sequence). The CDR3 reads CASSSSNTGELFF. CDR3 nucleotide sequence: TGTGCCAGCAGTTCCTCGAACACCGGGGAGCTGTTTTTT.